This entry features one T cell receptor beta chain sequence. V dropped 7 bases and J dropped 3; count of bases not matched to a gene: 4. Looked up from germline, CDR1 is SNHLY and CDR2 is FYNNEI. This CDR3 has 13 residues. The entry originates in a study of OX40 agonist ivuxolimab in advanced cancers. For the study at large: An agonistic anti-OX40 (CD134) antibody, ivuxolimab, was used to treat the patients.

TCRdb's copy holds only in-frame clones and misses some; the assay was immunoSEQ multiplex PCR. Of tens of thousands of clones detected, roughly nine tenths appear once; the ten largest clones hold around 0.3%. The sequenced sample was CD4+ or CD8+ T cells sorted from blood, obtained in a trial of the OX40 agonist ivuxolimab. The sequence was obtained from an adult with an advanced solid tumor such as melanoma, head and neck, liver or kidney cancer. The V call is TRBV2, the J call TRBJ1-2, with TRBD1 matching over 8 bases. CDR3 coding DNA: TGTGCCAGCAATACGGGACAGGACTATGGCTACACCTTC. Its translation is CASNTGQDYGYTF.